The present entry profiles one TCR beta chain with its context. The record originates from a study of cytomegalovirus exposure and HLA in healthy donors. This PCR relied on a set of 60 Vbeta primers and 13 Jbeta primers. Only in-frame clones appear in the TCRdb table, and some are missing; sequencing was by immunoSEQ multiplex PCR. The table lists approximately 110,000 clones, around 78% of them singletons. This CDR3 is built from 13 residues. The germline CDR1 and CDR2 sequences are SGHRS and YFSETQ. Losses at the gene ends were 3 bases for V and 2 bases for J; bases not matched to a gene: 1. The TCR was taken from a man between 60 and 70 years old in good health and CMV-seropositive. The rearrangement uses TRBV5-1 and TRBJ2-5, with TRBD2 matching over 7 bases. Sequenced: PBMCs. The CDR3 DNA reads TGCGCCAGCAGCTCGGGACTACAAGAGACCCAGTACTTC. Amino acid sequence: CASSSGLQETQYF. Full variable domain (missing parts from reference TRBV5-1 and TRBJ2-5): KAGVTQTPRYLIKTRGQQVTLSCSPISGHRSVSWYQQTPGQGLQFLFEYFSETQRNKGNFPGRFSGRQFSNSRSEMNVSTLELGDSALYLCASSSGLQETQYFGPGTRLLVL.